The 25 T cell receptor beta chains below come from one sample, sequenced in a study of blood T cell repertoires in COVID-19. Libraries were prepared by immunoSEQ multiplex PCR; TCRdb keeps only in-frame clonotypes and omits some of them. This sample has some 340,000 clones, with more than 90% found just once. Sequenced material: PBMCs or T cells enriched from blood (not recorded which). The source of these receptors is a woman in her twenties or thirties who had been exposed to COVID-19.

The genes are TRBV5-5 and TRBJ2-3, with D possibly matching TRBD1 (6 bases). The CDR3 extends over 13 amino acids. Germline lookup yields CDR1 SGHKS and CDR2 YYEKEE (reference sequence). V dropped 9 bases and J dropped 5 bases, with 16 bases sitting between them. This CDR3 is CATAVVGGDTQYF. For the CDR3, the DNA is TGTGCCACCGCCGTTGTAGGGGGAGATACGCAGTATTTT. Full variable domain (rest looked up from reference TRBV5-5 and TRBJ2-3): DAGVTQSPTHLIKTRGQQVTLRCSPISGHKSVSWYQQVLGQGPQFIFQYYEKEERGRGNFPDRFSARQFPNYSSELNVNALLLGDSALYLCATAVVGGDTQYFGPGTRLTVL.

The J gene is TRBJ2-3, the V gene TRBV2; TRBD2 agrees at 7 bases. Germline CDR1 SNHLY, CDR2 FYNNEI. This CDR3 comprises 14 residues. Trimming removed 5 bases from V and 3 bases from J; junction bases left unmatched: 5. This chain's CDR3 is CASSWTGGTDTQYF. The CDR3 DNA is TGTGCCAGCAGTTGGACGGGGGGAACAGATACGCAGTATTTT.

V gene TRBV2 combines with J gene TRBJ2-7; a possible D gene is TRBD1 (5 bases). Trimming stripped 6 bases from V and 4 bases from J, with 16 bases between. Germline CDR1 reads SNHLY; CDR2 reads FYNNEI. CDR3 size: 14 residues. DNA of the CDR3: TGTGCCAGCAGCTTGACAGAACCCAAATACGAGCAGTACTTC. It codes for CASSLTEPKYEQYF.

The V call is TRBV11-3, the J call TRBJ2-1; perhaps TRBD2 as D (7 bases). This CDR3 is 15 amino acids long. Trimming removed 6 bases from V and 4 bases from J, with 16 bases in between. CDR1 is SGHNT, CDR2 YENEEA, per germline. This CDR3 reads CASSFGGGRYNEQFF. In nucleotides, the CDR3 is TGTGCCAGCAGTTTTGGGGGGGGCCGGTACAATGAGCAGTTCTTC.

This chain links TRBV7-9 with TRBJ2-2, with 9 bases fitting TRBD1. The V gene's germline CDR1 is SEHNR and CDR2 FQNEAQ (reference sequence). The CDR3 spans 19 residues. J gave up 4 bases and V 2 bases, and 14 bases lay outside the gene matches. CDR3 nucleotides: TGTGCCAGCAGCTTAACGCGGGACAGGGCCAAATCGAGCACCGGGGAGCTGTTTTTT. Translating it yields CASSLTRDRAKSSTGELFF. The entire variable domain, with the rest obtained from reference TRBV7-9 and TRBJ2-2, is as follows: DTGVSQNPRHKITKRGQNVTFRCDPISEHNRLYWYRQTLGQGPEFLTYFQNEAQLEKSRLLSDRFSAERPKGSFSTLEIQRTEQGDSAMYLCASSLTRDRAKSSTGELFFGEGSRLTVL.

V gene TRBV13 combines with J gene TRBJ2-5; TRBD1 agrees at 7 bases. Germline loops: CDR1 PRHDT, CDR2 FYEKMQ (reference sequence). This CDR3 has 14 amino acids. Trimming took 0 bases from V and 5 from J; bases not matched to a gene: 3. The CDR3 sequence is CASSLGTGRETQYF. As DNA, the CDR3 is TGTGCCAGCAGCTTAGGGACAGGGCGGGAGACCCAGTACTTC.

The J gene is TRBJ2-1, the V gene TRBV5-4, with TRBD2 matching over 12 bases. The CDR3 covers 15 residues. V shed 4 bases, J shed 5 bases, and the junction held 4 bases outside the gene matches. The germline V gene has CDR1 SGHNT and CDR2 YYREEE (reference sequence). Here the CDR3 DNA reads TGTGCCAGCAGCGATCTAGCGGGGGGGCACAATGAGCAGTTCTTC. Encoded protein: CASSDLAGGHNEQFF. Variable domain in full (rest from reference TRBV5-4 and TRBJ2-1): ETGVTQSPTHLIKTRGQQVTLRCSSQSGHNTVSWYQQALGQGPQFIFQYYREEENGRGNFPPRFSGLQFPNYSSELNVNALELDDSALYLCASSDLAGGHNEQFFGPGTRLTVL.

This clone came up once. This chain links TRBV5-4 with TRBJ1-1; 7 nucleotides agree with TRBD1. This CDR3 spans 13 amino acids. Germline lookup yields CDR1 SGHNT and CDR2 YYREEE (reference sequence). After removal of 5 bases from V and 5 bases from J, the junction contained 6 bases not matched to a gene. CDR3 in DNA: TGTGCCAGCAGGTGGGACAGCTGGACTGAAGCTTTCTTT. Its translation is CASRWDSWTEAFF. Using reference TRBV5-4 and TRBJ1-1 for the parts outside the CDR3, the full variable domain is ETGVTQSPTHLIKTRGQQVTLRCSSQSGHNTVSWYQQALGQGPQFIFQYYREEENGRGNFPPRFSGLQFPNYSSELNVNALELDDSALYLCASRWDSWTEAFFGQGTRLTVV.

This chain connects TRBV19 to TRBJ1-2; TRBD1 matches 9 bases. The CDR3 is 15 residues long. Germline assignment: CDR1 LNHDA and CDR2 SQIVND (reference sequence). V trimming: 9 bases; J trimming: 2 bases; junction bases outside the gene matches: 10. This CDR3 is CASRDRVRLNYGYTF. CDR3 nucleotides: TGTGCCAGCCGGGACAGGGTTCGCCTGAACTATGGCTACACCTTC.

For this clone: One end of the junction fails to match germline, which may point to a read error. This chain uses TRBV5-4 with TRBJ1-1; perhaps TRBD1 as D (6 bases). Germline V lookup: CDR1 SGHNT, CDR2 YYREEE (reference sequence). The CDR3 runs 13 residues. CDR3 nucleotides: TGTGCCAGCAGCTTGGGTGGGGACACTGAAGCTTTTTTT. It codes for CASSLGGDTEAFF.

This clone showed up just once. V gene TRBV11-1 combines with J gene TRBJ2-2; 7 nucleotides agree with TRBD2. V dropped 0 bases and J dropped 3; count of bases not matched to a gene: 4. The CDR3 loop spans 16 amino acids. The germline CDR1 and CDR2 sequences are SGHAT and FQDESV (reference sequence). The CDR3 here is CASSLASGGHTGELFF. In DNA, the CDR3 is TGTGCCAGCAGCTTAGCCTCGGGGGGACACACCGGGGAGCTGTTTTTT.

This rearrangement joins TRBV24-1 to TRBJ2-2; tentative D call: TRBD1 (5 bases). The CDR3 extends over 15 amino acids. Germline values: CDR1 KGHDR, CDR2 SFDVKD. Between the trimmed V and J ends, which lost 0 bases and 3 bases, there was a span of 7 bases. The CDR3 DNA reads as TGTGCCACCAGTGATTTGGGCAGGGACACCGGGGAGCTGTTTTTT. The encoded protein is CATSDLGRDTGELFF.

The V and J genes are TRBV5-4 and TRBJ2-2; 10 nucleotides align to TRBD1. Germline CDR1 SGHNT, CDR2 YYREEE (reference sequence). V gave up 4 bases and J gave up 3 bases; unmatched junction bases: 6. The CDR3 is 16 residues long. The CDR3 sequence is CASSPRDRGDTGELFF. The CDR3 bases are TGTGCCAGCAGCCCCCGGGACAGGGGAGACACCGGGGAGCTGTTTTTT.

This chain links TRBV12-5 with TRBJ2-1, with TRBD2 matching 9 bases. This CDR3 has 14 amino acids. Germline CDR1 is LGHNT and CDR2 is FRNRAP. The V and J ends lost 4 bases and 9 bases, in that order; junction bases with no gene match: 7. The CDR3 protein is CASGSASGVTEQFF. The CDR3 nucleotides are TGTGCTAGTGGTTCGGCTAGCGGGGTTACTGAGCAGTTCTTC. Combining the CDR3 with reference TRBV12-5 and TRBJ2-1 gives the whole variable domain DARVTQTPRHKVTEMGQEVTMRCQPILGHNTVFWYRQTMMQGLELLAYFRNRAPLDDSGMPKDRFSAEMPDATLATLKIQPSEPRDSAVYFCASGSASGVTEQFFGPGTRLTVL.

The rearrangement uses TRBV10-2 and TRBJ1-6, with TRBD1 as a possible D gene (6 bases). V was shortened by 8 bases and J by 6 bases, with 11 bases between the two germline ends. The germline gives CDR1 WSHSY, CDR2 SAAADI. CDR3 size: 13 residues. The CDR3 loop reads CASLLGGNSPLHF. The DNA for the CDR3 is TGCGCCAGCCTCCTAGGGGGTAATTCACCCCTCCACTTT.

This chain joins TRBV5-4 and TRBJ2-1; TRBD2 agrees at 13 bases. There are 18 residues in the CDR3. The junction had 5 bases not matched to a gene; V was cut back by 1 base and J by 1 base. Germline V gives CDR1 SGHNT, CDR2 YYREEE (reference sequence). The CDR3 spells CASSLLLAGGQSYNEQFF. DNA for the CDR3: TGTGCCAGCAGCTTGTTACTAGCGGGGGGGCAATCCTACAATGAGCAGTTCTTC.

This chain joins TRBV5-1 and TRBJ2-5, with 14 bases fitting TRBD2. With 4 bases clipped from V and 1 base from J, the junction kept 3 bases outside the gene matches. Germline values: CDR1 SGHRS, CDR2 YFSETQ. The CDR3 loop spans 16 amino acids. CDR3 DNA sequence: TGCGCCAGCAGCCCCGGACTAGCGGGGGGCCAAGAGACCCAGTACTTC. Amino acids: CASSPGLAGGQETQYF.

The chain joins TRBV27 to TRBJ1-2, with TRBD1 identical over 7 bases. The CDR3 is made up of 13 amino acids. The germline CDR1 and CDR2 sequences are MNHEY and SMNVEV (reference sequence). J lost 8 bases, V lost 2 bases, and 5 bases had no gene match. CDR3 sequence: CASSLDRVGGYTF. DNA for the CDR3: TGTGCCAGCAGTTTAGACAGGGTGGGCGGCTACACCTTC.

CDR3 DNA sequence: TGTGCCTGGAGTCCTTTGGGGAGTGAGCAGTTCTTC. Its protein product is CAWSPLGSEQFF. The chain uses TRBV30 and TRBJ2-1, with D possibly TRBD2 on 5 matching bases. Germline V lookup: CDR1 GTSNPN, CDR2 SVGIG (reference sequence). V dropped 2 bases and J dropped 9 bases, with 11 bases sitting between them. The CDR3 is 12 residues long.

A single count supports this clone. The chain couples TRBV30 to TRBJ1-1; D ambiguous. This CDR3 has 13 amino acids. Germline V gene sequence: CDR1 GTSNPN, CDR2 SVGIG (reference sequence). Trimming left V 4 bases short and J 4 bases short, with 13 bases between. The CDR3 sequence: CAWTKWAGTEAFF. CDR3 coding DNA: TGTGCCTGGACCAAATGGGCGGGCACTGAAGCTTTCTTT. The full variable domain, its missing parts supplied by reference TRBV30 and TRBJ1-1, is SQTIHQWPATLVQPVGSPLSLECTVEGTSNPNLYWYRQAAGRGLQLLFYSVGIGQISSEVPQNLSASRPQDRQFILSSKKLLLSDSGFYLCAWTKWAGTEAFFGQGTRLTVV.

CDR3 nucleotide sequence: TGTGCCAGCAGTGAGGGGCTGGAGCAGTACTTC. It specifies CASSEGLEQYF. The chain is built from TRBV25-1 and TRBJ2-7; TRBD1 might be the D (5 bases). The CDR3 extends over 11 amino acids. The V gene lost 3 bases and the J gene lost 7 bases, with 7 bases spanning the gap. From germline, CDR1 is MGHDK and CDR2 SYGVNS.

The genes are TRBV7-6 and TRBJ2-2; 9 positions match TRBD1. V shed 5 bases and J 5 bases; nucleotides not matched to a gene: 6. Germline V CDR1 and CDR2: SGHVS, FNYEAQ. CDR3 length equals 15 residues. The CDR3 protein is CASSRGTGRTGELFF. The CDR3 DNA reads TGTGCCAGCAGCCGAGGGACAGGGAGAACCGGGGAGCTGTTTTTT.

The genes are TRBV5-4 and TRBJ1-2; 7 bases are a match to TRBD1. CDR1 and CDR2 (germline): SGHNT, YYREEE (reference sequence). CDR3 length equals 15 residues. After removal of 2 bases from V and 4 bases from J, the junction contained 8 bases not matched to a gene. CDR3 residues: CASSFSGQMIYGYTF. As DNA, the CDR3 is TGTGCCAGCAGCTTCTCGGGACAGATGATCTATGGCTACACCTTC.

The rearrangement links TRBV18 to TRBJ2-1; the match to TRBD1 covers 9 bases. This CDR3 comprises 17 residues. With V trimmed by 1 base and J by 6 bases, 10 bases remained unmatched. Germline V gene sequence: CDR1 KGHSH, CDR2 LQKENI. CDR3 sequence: CASSPLSTGGGSNEQFF. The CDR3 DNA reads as TGTGCCAGCTCACCACTTTCCACAGGGGGCGGGAGCAATGAGCAGTTCTTC.

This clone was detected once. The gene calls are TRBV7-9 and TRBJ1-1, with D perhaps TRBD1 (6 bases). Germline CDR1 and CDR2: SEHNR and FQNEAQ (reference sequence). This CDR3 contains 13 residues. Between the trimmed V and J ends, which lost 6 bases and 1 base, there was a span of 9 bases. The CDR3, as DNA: TGTGCCAGCAGGACACAGGGGAACACTGAAGCTTTCTTT. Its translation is CASRTQGNTEAFF.